This TCR beta chain emerged from a study of cytomegalovirus exposure and HLA in healthy donors. The table lists this clone with a count of one. Antigen unknown. The CDR3 covers 14 residues. Germline trimming cut 3 bases from V and 8 bases from J; bases unmatched to any gene: 5. Germline V lookup: CDR1 MDHEN, CDR2 SYDVKM. Study-level results: In the 95 to 150 validation repertoires, around 95% of cluster scores exceeded 0, per a later analysis. In vitro checks showed that a few CMV-associated chains really do target CMV antigens. Cytomegalovirus-associated status was assigned to roughly 160 TCR beta chains.

Clones were read by immunoSEQ multiplex PCR, and TCRdb kept only the in-frame ones, dropping some. The sample holds roughly 310,000 clones, approximately 91% seen once. The clonotype comes from a man aged 25 to 40 in good health and CMV-seronegative. The sequenced sample was PBMCs. This chain joins TRBV28 and TRBJ1-4; 8 bases are a match to TRBD1. CDR3 DNA: TGTGCCAGCAGTTTCCAGGGGGCAGAAGAAAAACTGTTTTTT. It translates to CASSFQGAEEKLFF. Variable domain in full (rest from reference TRBV28 and TRBJ1-4): DVKVTQSSRYLVKRTGEKVFLECVQDMDHENMFWYRQDPGLGLRLIYFSYDVKMKEKGDIPEGYSVSREKKERFSLILESASTNQTSMYLCASSFQGAEEKLFFGSGTQLSVL.